Below, 13 T cell receptor beta chains from the same sample are listed, as sequenced in a study of shared clonotypes between healthy human individuals. Method: immunoSEQ multiplex PCR; TCRdb's copy keeps in-frame clones and lacks some. The sample shows more than 2,000,000 clones, over 85% of them seen only once. The sequencing sample was made of naive CD4+ T cells from PBMCs. The subset denotes: CD45RA+ positively selected. These receptors were taken from a man between 18 and 35 years old in good health. Some clones in this sample may be carry-over from other donors' samples.

The chain links TRBV28 to TRBJ1-2; TRBD1 might be the D (5 bases). The CDR3 is 15 residues long. The germline gives CDR1 MDHEN, CDR2 SYDVKM. The ends were cut back, 3 bases at V and 4 bases at J, with 15 bases in the middle. In DNA, the CDR3 is TGTGCCAGCAGTTTGGCAGGGCGCGTAGGCTATGGCTACACCTTC. Its protein product is CASSLAGRVGYGYTF.

This chain links TRBV28 with TRBJ2-7; 8 bases map to TRBD1. CDR3 length: 14 residues. V lost 7 bases, J lost 2 bases, and 7 bases stayed unmatched. In germline, CDR1 is MDHEN, CDR2 SYDVKM. CDR3: CASTQTGEAYEQYF. The CDR3 DNA reads as TGTGCCAGCACCCAGACAGGGGAGGCCTACGAGCAGTACTTC.

CDR3 in DNA: TGTGCCAGCAGCTTAGCCCCAGGGGGCGTCCAAGAGACCCAGTACTTC. Translation: CASSLAPGGVQETQYF. The chain carries TRBV7-8 and TRBJ2-5; 8 positions agree with TRBD1. The length of the CDR3 is 16 residues. Trimming at V came to 0 bases and at J to 1 base, leaving 4 bases not matched to a gene. Germline CDR1 SGHVS, CDR2 FQNEAQ.

This chain connects TRBV7-5 to TRBJ1-1; the table names TRBD1, a call not compared with the DNA. TRBV7-5 is classified as a pseudogene. This CDR3 comprises 12 residues. In DNA, the CDR3 is TGTGCCAGCCAGGGGGGCAACACTGAAGCTTTCTTT. This encodes CASQGGNTEAFF.

The DNA of the CDR3 is TGTGCCAGCACCGAGGGAGGGAGAAACACCATATATTTT. Its protein is CASTEGGRNTIYF. This sequence joins TRBV6-1 and TRBJ1-3; D is ambiguous. The V gene lost 7 bases and the J gene lost 5 bases, with 12 bases spanning the gap. Germline values: CDR1 MNHNS, CDR2 SASEGT. The CDR3 consists of 13 residues.

This clone showed up just once. The chain recombines TRBV6-5 with TRBJ2-5, with 7 bases matching TRBD2. Gene TRBJ2-7 matches the end of the DNA better, so the J call may be wrong. The CDR3 length is 15 residues. Germline values: CDR1 MNHEY, CDR2 SVGAGI. The CDR3 region has the DNA TGTGCCAGCAGTTACACGTCGCGGGAGCCCTACGAGCAGTACTTC. It translates to CASSYTSREPYEQYF.

The chain carries TRBV6-6 and TRBJ1-2, with TRBD1 identical over 7 bases. Germline V gene data show CDR1 as MNHNY and CDR2 as SVGAGI (reference sequence). The junction had 10 bases not matched to a gene; V was cut back by 2 bases and J by 7 bases. The CDR3 sequence is 15 residues long. CDR3 DNA: TGTGCCAGCAGTTACCCAGACAGGGTGGTTGGTGGCTACACCTTC. This translates into CASSYPDRVVGGYTF.

With regard to this clone: Other DNA sequences in the same sample also yield this CDR3. The chain recombines TRBV27 with TRBJ2-2, with D perhaps TRBD1 (6 bases). Trimming took 2 bases from V and 1 from J, leaving 8 bases between them. Germline V gives CDR1 MNHEY, CDR2 SMNVEV (reference sequence). This CDR3 is 15 amino acids long. For the CDR3, the DNA is TGTGCCAGCAGTTTAGCAGGGGTGAACACCGGGGAGCTGTTTTTT. Its protein product is CASSLAGVNTGELFF.

This clone was detected only a few times. Within the sample, other DNA sequences also encode this same CDR3. This sequence joins TRBV6-6 and TRBJ2-5, with a tentative D call TRBD1 (6 bases). Trimming shortened V by 8 bases and J by 8 bases, and 6 bases separated the two germline ends. CDR1 MNHNY and CDR2 SVGAGI come from the germline V gene (reference sequence). The CDR3 has 9 residues. Written as DNA, the CDR3 is TGTGCCAGCGGGGGCACCCAGTACTTC. Translated: CASGGTQYF.

This clone has a single count. The CDR3 nucleotides read TGTGCCTGGAGCGTGGCAGGGGCAAACTCTGGAAACACCATATATTTT. It yields the protein CAWSVAGANSGNTIYF. The genes are TRBV30 and TRBJ1-3, with D tentatively TRBD1 (6 bases). The CDR3 sequence is 16 residues long. V shed 3 bases and J shed 0 bases, with 15 bases lying between them. Per the germline V gene, CDR1 is GTSNPN and CDR2 is SVGIG (reference sequence). The entire variable domain, with the rest obtained from reference TRBV30 and TRBJ1-3, is as follows: SQTIHQWPATLVQPVGSPLSLECTVEGTSNPNLYWYRQAAGRGLQLLFYSVGIGQISSEVPQNLSASRPQDRQFILSSKKLLLSDSGFYLCAWSVAGANSGNTIYFGEGSWLTVV.

Notes on this clone: Mismatch with germline at one junction end may stem from a read error. The chain joins TRBV5-6 to TRBJ2-3; the D is unclear. The CDR3 extends over 13 amino acids. CDR1 SGHDT and CDR2 YYEEEE come from the germline V gene. DNA of the CDR3: TGTGCCAGCACCTTGGTGGACGGAGATACGCAGTATTTT. As protein: CASTLVDGDTQYF.

The chain uses TRBV19 and TRBJ1-5; 8 nucleotides align to TRBD1. V shed 7 bases and J 0 bases; nucleotides not matched to a gene: 5. The CDR3 runs to 15 residues. The germline V gene has CDR1 LNHDA and CDR2 SQIVND (reference sequence). The CDR3 DNA reads TGTGCCAGTAAGGGTCAGGGGGCTAGCAATCAGCCCCAGCATTTT. Translating gives CASKGQGASNQPQHF.

CDR3 coding DNA: TGTGCCAGCAGTCCCGAACCGGGACAGGGGACCTACGAGCAGTACTTC. Translated, it gives CASSPEPGQGTYEQYF. The chain recombines TRBV27 with TRBJ2-7, with 10 bases that match TRBD1. Germline V gives CDR1 MNHEY, CDR2 SMNVEV (reference sequence). J was trimmed by 2 bases and V by 5 bases; bases with no gene match: 9. The CDR3 contains 16 residues.